This TCR beta chain was sequenced during a study of T cell repertoires in cytomegalovirus infection. Across the study: Carrying CMV and the relevant HLA type showed in public TCR beta signatures. Study-level points and caveats: The response measured ex vivo was dominated by TCR beta clonotypes (HLA-C-restricted and CMV-specific). Individuals carrying CMV plus the relevant HLA were identified by cumulative frequency of public TCR beta families.

In this sample, this clonotype turned up many times. Antigen: not known. Germline assignment: CDR1 MNHEY and CDR2 SVGAGI. V gave up 4 bases and J gave up 0 bases, with 16 bases separating them. The CDR3 contains 16 residues. Via MiXCR, TCRdb re-called the reads, giving one row per CDR3 protein. The sample contains hundreds of thousands of distinct CDR3 sequences, about 11% of which appear only once. The rearrangement joins TRBV6-5 to TRBJ2-7, with unresolved D. What was sequenced was PBMCs. This receptor was taken from a human donor in good health (CMV status not recorded). Some clones in this sample may be carry-over from other donors' samples. The CDR3 sequence: CASSSDRATPSYEQYF. CDR3 coding DNA: TGTGCCAGCAGTTCCGACCGAGCTACCCCCTCCTACGAGCAGTACTTC.